These T cell receptor beta chains were read from a single sample in a study of blood T cell repertoires in COVID-19. Assay: immunoSEQ multiplex PCR; the TCRdb copy retains only in-frame clones and omits some. The repertoire holds fewer than 150,000 clones, with 60% to 85% as singletons. The sequenced sample consisted of peripheral blood. Source of these receptors: a man between 65 and 85 years old with acute or convalescent COVID-19. Each CDR3 is given with its conserved first and last residue. A D gene is named only where the DNA matches it firmly. Only some rows state a clone size, as once, few, many or a class for expanded clones.

abundance | j_gene | d_gene | v_gene | CDR3nt | CDR3aa
NA | TRBJ2-1 | NA | TRBV11-2 | TGTGCCAGCAGCCAAAGGGGCCTATACAATGAGCAGTTCTTC | CASSQRGLYNEQFF
NA | TRBJ1-1 | TRBD1 | TRBV18 | TGTGCCAGCTCCCAAACAGGGGAAGAGTACGTAGCTTTCTTT | CASSQTGEEYVAFF
few | TRBJ2-7 | NA | TRBV12-2 | TGTGCAAGTCGCTCCACCTTCCCTTCTAGTAACTACGAGCAGTACTTC | CASRSTFPSSNYEQYF
once | TRBJ2-1 | TRBD1 | TRBV7-9 | TGTGCCAGCAGCTTTGAAGGTAACTTGGGACAGACCGTATTCTTC | CASSFEGNLGQTVFF
once | TRBJ2-1 | NA | TRBV5-1 | TGCGCCAGCAGCTCGAACCCGGGGAATGAGCAGTTCTTC | CASSSNPGNEQFF
NA | TRBJ2-2 | TRBD1 | TRBV30 | TGTGCCTGGAGGGTCGGGGAAGGACAGGACAGAACCGGGGAGCTGTTTTTT | CAWRVGEGQDRTGELFF
NA | TRBJ2-1 | NA | TRBV6-6 | TGTGCCAGCAGTTACTCGGCCCCAGGGAACAATGAGCAGTTCTTC | CASSYSAPGNNEQFF
NA | TRBJ2-7 | TRBD2 | TRBV19 | TGTGCCAGTGGGGGGACTAGCGGGGCCTCCTACGAGCAGTACTTC | CASGGTSGASYEQYF
NA | TRBJ2-7 | NA | TRBV6-5 | TGTGCCAGCAGTTACTCCCGGGGAACCTACGAGCAGTACTTC | CASSYSRGTYEQYF
few | TRBJ2-2 | NA | TRBV4-3 | TGCGCCAGCAGCCAATCGGTGACGAACACCGGGGAGCTGTTTTTT | CASSQSVTNTGELFF
NA | TRBJ2-3 | TRBD2 | TRBV2 | TGTGCCAGCCACCTAGCGGGGGGGCAGTCGCAGTATTTT | CASHLAGGQSQYF
NA | TRBJ2-3 | NA | TRBV7-9 | TGTGCCAGCAGCTTTTCCGGGAATACGCAGTATTTT | CASSFSGNTQYF
NA | TRBJ1-6 | NA | TRBV2 | TGTGCCAGCAGTGACAGAGGGTGGAGTAATTCACCCCTCCACTTT | CASSDRGWSNSPLHF
once | TRBJ1-1 | NA | TRBV13 | TGTGCCAGCAGCCTCCCTTCTGGGGGGATTGAAGCTTTCTTT | CASSLPSGGIEAFF
NA | TRBJ1-6 | NA | TRBV10-3 | TGTGCCATCAGTGAGTCCCAGCCTGGGCGTGTACCCCTCCACTTT | CAISESQPGRVPLHF
NA | TRBJ1-2 | TRBD1 | TRBV7-2 | TGTGCCAGCAGCCTGGACAGGGGACACTATGGCTACACCTTC | CASSLDRGHYGYTF
NA | TRBJ1-3 | NA | TRBV6-5 | TGTGCCAGCAGTTGGACAGCTTCTGGAAACACCATATATTTT | CASSWTASGNTIYF
once | TRBJ2-7 | NA | TRBV4-1 | TGCGCCAGCAGCCCCACACCTACAGGGAACTACGAGCAGTACTTC | CASSPTPTGNYEQYF
NA | TRBJ2-1 | NA | TRBV3-1/TRBV3-2 | TGTGCCAGCAGCGCCCTGAGCCTCTACAATGAGCAGTTCTTC | CASSALSLYNEQFF
NA | TRBJ2-2 | NA | TRBV28 | TGTGCCAGCAGTTTCTCCCGACAGGCCGCGAACACCGGGGAGCTGTTTTTT | CASSFSRQAANTGELFF
NA | TRBJ1-2 | TRBD1 | TRBV3-1/TRBV3-2 | TGTGCCAGCAGGGGGACAGGCCAAAATGGCTACACCTTC | CASRGTGQNGYTF
NA | TRBJ2-2 | TRBD2 | TRBV3-1/TRBV3-2 | TGTGCCAGCAGCATTGGACTAGCGGGGGGGACCGGGGAGCTGTTTTTT | CASSIGLAGGTGELFF
NA | TRBJ2-3 | NA | TRBV7-6 | TGTGCCAGCAGCTTACGTACCCGACAGGGCACAGATACGCAGTATTTT | CASSLRTRQGTDTQYF
NA | TRBJ2-7 | NA | TRBV7-9 | TGTGCCAGCAGCTACACTAAGAAAATAAGTCACTTC | CASSYTKKISHF
NA | TRBJ1-4 | TRBD1 | TRBV6-5 | TGTGCCAGCAGAGATACAGGGGGCGCGAATGAAAAACTGTTTTTT | CASRDTGGANEKLFF
NA | TRBJ2-3 | NA | TRBV23-1 | TGCGCCAGCAGTCAATTGGGTCCAGGGGTTCTAGGGGATACGCAGTATTTT | CASSQLGPGVLGDTQYF
NA | TRBJ1-4 | NA | TRBV6-5 | TGTGCCAGCAGTTACGCCTCGGGAGCAACTAATGAAAAACTGTTTTTT | CASSYASGATNEKLFF
NA | TRBJ2-7 | NA | TRBV30 | TGTGCCTGGAGTTCCGGGGGCTACGAGCAGTACTTC | CAWSSGGYEQYF
NA | TRBJ2-7 | TRBD1 | TRBV18 | TGTGCCAGCTCACTATCTCTCCCCGGGACAGGATCCTACGAGCAGTACTTC | CASSLSLPGTGSYEQYF
NA | TRBJ1-3 | TRBD1 | TRBV6-5 | TGTGCCAGCAGTTACGACAGGGAGGCTGGAAACACCATATATTTT | CASSYDREAGNTIYF
once | TRBJ2-1 | NA | TRBV7-2 | TGTGCCAGCAGCTTAGCCCCCAGCTCCTACAATGAGCAGTTCTTC | CASSLAPSSYNEQFF